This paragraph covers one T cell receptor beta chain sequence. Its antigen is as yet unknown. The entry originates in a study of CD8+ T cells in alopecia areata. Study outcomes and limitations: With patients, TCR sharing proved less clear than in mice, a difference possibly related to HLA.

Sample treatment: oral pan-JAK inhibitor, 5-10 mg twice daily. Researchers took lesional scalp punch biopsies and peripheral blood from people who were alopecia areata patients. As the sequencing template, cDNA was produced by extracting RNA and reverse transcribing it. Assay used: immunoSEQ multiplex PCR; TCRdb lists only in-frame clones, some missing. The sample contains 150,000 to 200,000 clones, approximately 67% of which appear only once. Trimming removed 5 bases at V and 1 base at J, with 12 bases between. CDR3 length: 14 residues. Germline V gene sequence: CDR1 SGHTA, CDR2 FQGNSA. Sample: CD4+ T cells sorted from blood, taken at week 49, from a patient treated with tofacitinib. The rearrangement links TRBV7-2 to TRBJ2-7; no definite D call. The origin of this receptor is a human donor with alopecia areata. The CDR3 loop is CASSLGHRSYEQYF. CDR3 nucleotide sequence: TGTGCCAGCAGCCTGGGCCATAGGTCCTACGAGCAGTACTTC.